These 21 T cell receptor beta chains share one sample of origin, sequenced in a study of blood T cell repertoires in COVID-19. The data were produced by immunoSEQ multiplex PCR, yet TCRdb's version contains in-frame clones alone and is incomplete. The table records about 140,000 clones, about 77% of them present only once. The sample comprised peripheral blood. The receptors were gathered from a woman in her forties or fifties with active or convalescent COVID-19.

V is TRBV28 and J is TRBJ2-4; possible D gene TRBD2, 6 bases. CDR3 length: 15 amino acids. Per the germline V gene, CDR1 is MDHEN and CDR2 is SYDVKM. V was cut by 3 bases and J by 8 bases, with 17 bases left in between. This CDR3 reads CASSFEGLGGDIQYF. DNA of the CDR3: TGTGCCAGCAGTTTTGAGGGCCTCGGGGGAGACATTCAGTACTTC.

This chain uses TRBV7-9 with TRBJ1-4; D is unresolved. Trimming stripped 1 base from V and 8 bases from J, with 11 bases between. CDR1 is SEHNR and CDR2 is FQNEAQ in the germline V gene (reference sequence). The CDR3 covers 14 residues. The DNA of the CDR3 is TGTGCCAGCAGCTTAGGTTCTGGAGGGGAAAAACTGTTTTTT. Translated: CASSLGSGGEKLFF.

The chain is built from TRBV11-3 and TRBJ2-1; 10 bases fit TRBD1. The V segment lost 1 base and the J segment 5 bases; nucleotides outside the gene matches: 8. Germline assignment: CDR1 SGHNT and CDR2 YENEEA. CDR3 length: 17 residues. The CDR3 sequence is CASSLGTGQGHHNEQFF. CDR3 in DNA: TGTGCCAGCAGCTTAGGTACGGGACAGGGGCATCACAATGAGCAGTTCTTC.

The chain employs TRBV19 and TRBJ1-2; 7 nucleotides agree with TRBD1. The J segment lost 2 bases and the V segment lost 7 bases, leaving 7 bases of the junction unmatched. Germline lookup yields CDR1 LNHDA and CDR2 SQIVND (reference sequence). The CDR3 is made up of 14 amino acids. CDR3 DNA sequence: TGTGCCAGTACCCGGGACAGAGGGAACTATGGCTACACCTTC. This gives the protein CASTRDRGNYGYTF.

The V gene is TRBV3-1 (or the pseudogene TRBV3-2), the J gene TRBJ1-2; TRBD1 matches 11 bases. Germline V gene lookup returns CDR1 LGHDT and CDR2 YNNKEL (reference sequence). This CDR3 is 15 amino acids long. V dropped 0 bases and J dropped 8; count of bases not matched to a gene: 5. The CDR3 coding sequence is TGTGCCAGCAGCCAAGATGGGACAGGGGGAAGGGGCTACACCTTC. It yields the protein CASSQDGTGGRGYTF.

V gene TRBV30 combines with J gene TRBJ2-3; D not certain. Trimming removed 1 base from V and 2 bases from J, with 16 bases in between. CDR3 length: 16 residues. CDR1 and CDR2 from the germline V gene are GTSNPN and SVGIG (reference sequence). CDR3 DNA sequence: TGTGCCTGGAGTGCGGGTGCTGCCTACATCACAGATACGCAGTATTTT. Protein product: CAWSAGAAYITDTQYF. Variable domain in full (rest from reference TRBV30 and TRBJ2-3): SQTIHQWPATLVQPVGSPLSLECTVEGTSNPNLYWYRQAAGRGLQLLFYSVGIGQISSEVPQNLSASRPQDRQFILSSKKLLLSDSGFYLCAWSAGAAYITDTQYFGPGTRLTVL.

The chain recombines TRBV29-1 with TRBJ1-2; possibly TRBD1 for D (6 bases). Germline V gene data show CDR1 as SQVTM and CDR2 as ANQGSEA. The CDR3 extends over 13 amino acids. V was shortened by 4 bases and J by 1 base, with 10 bases between the two germline ends. Written as DNA, the CDR3 is TGCAGCGTTGGAGGGGGATTTAACTATGGCTACACCTTC. This translates into CSVGGGFNYGYTF.

The CDR3 bases are TGTGCCAGCAGCTTGGACCCGGGAGGATCTAATGAGCAGTTCTTC. It codes for CASSLDPGGSNEQFF. The chain is built from TRBV5-6 and TRBJ2-1; the match to TRBD2 covers 7 bases. CDR3 length: 15 amino acids. Germline V gene lookup returns CDR1 SGHDT and CDR2 YYEEEE. V lost 0 bases and J lost 7; bases outside the gene matches: 7.

This clone appeared once. This chain uses TRBV5-8 with TRBJ1-3; tentatively, D is TRBD1 (6 bases). There are 14 residues in the CDR3. Germline CDR1 SGHTS, CDR2 YDEGEE. Trimming left V 4 bases short and J 0 bases short, with 8 bases between. DNA of the CDR3: TGTGCCAGCAGCCAAGGGGGCTCTGGAAACACCATATATTTT. Translating gives CASSQGGSGNTIYF.

This clone appeared a few times. CDR3 sequence (DNA): TGCAGCGCAGGGGGACACTCTAACTATGGCTACACCTTC. As protein: CSAGGHSNYGYTF. This rearrangement joins TRBV29-1 to TRBJ1-2, with 7 nucleotides matching TRBD1. Per the germline V gene, CDR1 is SQVTM and CDR2 is ANQGSEA. CDR3 length: 13 residues. V shed 7 bases and J 0 bases; nucleotides not matched to a gene: 5.

This chain links TRBV19 with TRBJ1-1, with unresolved D. The germline V and J ends were trimmed by 9 bases and 5 bases, with 19 bases remaining between them. The CDR3 is 14 residues long. CDR1 is LNHDA, CDR2 SQIVND, per germline (reference sequence). The CDR3 region is CASQSVARGTEAFF. CDR3 nucleotides: TGTGCCAGCCAAAGTGTGGCCCGAGGAACTGAAGCTTTCTTT.

The V and J genes are TRBV7-9 and TRBJ2-1; TRBD2 matches at 14 bases. The germline gives CDR1 SEHNR, CDR2 FQNEAQ (reference sequence). Unmatched junction bases numbered 3, after V lost 4 bases and J lost 7 bases. CDR3 size: 15 residues. CDR3 sequence (DNA): TGTGCCAGCAGCTCGACTAGCGGGGGGGCGAATGAGCAGTTCTTC. Its protein is CASSSTSGGANEQFF. Looking up the rest from reference TRBV7-9 and TRBJ2-1 gives the full variable domain: DTGVSQNPRHKITKRGQNVTFRCDPISEHNRLYWYRQTLGQGPEFLTYFQNEAQLEKSRLLSDRFSAERPKGSFSTLEIQRTEQGDSAMYLCASSSTSGGANEQFFGPGTRLTVL.

The CDR3 bases are TGTGCCAGCAGTTTAGCAGGGAGGGAGACCCAGTACTTC. This encodes CASSLAGRETQYF. The chain couples TRBV12-3 or TRBV12-4 to TRBJ2-5; TRBD2 might be the D (6 bases). V shed 0 bases and J shed 5 bases, with 7 bases lying between them. The CDR3 extends over 13 amino acids.

The chain is built from TRBV11-2 and TRBJ2-3; 11 bases are shared with TRBD2. The CDR3 totals 18 residues. Trimming at V came to 0 bases and at J to 8 bases, leaving 13 bases not matched to a gene. Germline CDR1 is SGHAT and CDR2 is FQNNGV. CDR3 sequence: CASSLDYLSGGAGATQYF. CDR3 bases: TGTGCCAGCAGCTTAGATTACCTTAGCGGGGGGGCGGGGGCTACGCAGTATTTT.

The chain has TRBV18 and TRBJ2-5; 7 positions agree with TRBD1. Germline lookup yields CDR1 KGHSH and CDR2 LQKENI. This CDR3 is 15 amino acids long. The ends lost 3 bases at V and 2 bases at J; junction bases unmatched: 6. CDR3 sequence reads: CASSPTGVGQETQYF. The CDR3 DNA reads TGTGCCAGCTCACCTACAGGGGTGGGGCAAGAGACCCAGTACTTC.

The chain is built from TRBV7-3 and TRBJ2-1; maybe TRBD2 (5 bases). V shed 8 bases and J shed 6 bases, with 11 bases lying between them. This CDR3 is 12 amino acids long. The V gene's germline CDR1 is SGHTA and CDR2 FQGTGA. The CDR3 sequence is CASGRTFNEQFF. The DNA for the CDR3 is TGTGCCAGCGGGCGGACTTTCAATGAGCAGTTCTTC.

The chain employs TRBV3-1 (or the pseudogene TRBV3-2) and TRBJ2-5, with a tentative D call TRBD2 (6 bases). V was pared by 1 base and J by 13 bases, with 22 bases between. The CDR3 runs to 15 residues. The germline V gene has CDR1 LGHDT and CDR2 YNNKEL (reference sequence). CDR3 residues: CASSQGTGGDPIRYF. The CDR3 nucleotides are TGTGCCAGCAGCCAAGGGACTGGCGGGGACCCAATCCGGTACTTC.

The chain couples TRBV5-8 to TRBJ2-2; 9 bases match TRBD1. The CDR3 is 17 amino acids. Germline CDR1 and CDR2: SGHTS and YDEGEE. The J segment lost 2 bases and the V segment lost 4 bases, leaving 9 bases of the junction unmatched. The CDR3 spells CASSASGTGRNTGELFF. The CDR3 nucleotides are TGTGCCAGCAGCGCATCCGGGACAGGGAGAAACACCGGGGAGCTGTTTTTT.

This chain links TRBV5-6 with TRBJ1-1; a weak D match, TRBD1 (5 bases). The CDR3 runs to 14 residues. V was shortened by 2 bases and J by 1 base, with 9 bases between the two germline ends. Germline V gene lookup returns CDR1 SGHDT and CDR2 YYEEEE. CDR3 DNA sequence: TGTGCCAGCAGCTTTGGACAAAAGAACACTGAAGCTTTCTTT. It is translated as CASSFGQKNTEAFF.

DNA of the CDR3: TGTGCCAGCAGCGGGACAGGGGCTGACGAGCAGTACTTC. It codes for CASSGTGADEQYF. The chain recombines TRBV7-2 with TRBJ2-7, with 10 positions matching TRBD1. This CDR3 has 13 amino acids. Unmatched junction bases numbered 3, after V lost 5 bases and J lost 5 bases. CDR1 and CDR2 (germline): SGHTA, FQGNSA.

V usage is TRBV7-9 and J usage is TRBJ2-3; the D is unclear. CDR1 SEHNR and CDR2 FQNEAQ come from the germline V gene (reference sequence). Trimming removed 5 bases from V and 3 bases from J, with 9 bases in between. There are 13 residues in the CDR3. CDR3 loop: CASSRERTDTQYF. For the CDR3, the DNA is TGTGCCAGCAGCCGCGAGAGGACAGATACGCAGTATTTT. Filled out from reference TRBV7-9 and TRBJ2-3, the complete variable domain reads DTGVSQNPRHKITKRGQNVTFRCDPISEHNRLYWYRQTLGQGPEFLTYFQNEAQLEKSRLLSDRFSAERPKGSFSTLEIQRTEQGDSAMYLCASSRERTDTQYFGPGTRLTVL.